This T cell receptor (beta chain) was identified in a study of beta chain features in type 1 diabetes. Trimming took off 3 bases at V and 4 bases at J, with 6 bases between the two ends. The germline V gene has CDR1 PRHDT and CDR2 FYEKMQ (reference sequence). The CDR3 runs to 13 residues. Per donor, one heparinised blood draw averaged approximately 120 mL. Expressed TCRB transcripts were sequenced, since all the RNA that had been isolated was reverse transcribed. Data came from immunoSEQ multiplex PCR; TCRdb stores just in-frame clones and leaves some out. Altogether 200,000 to 250,000 clones are present, roughly 11% being singletons, with the ten largest covering 1% to 1.5%.

The TCR comes from a young man in good health. Input material: central memory CD4+ T cells from blood. The V gene is TRBV13, the J gene TRBJ1-4; D remains unclear. For the CDR3, the DNA is TGTGCCAGCAGCTTGGGCTATAATGAAAAACTGTTTTTT. Translation gives CASSLGYNEKLFF.